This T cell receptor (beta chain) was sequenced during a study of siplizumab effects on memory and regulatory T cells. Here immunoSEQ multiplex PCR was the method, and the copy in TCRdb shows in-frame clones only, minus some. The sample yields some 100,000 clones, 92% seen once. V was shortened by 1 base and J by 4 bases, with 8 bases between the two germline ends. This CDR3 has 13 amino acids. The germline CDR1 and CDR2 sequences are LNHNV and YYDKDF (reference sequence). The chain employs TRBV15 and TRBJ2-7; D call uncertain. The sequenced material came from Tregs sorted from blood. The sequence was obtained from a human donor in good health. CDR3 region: CATSRGLGYEQYF. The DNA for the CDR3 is TGTGCCACCAGCAGAGGATTAGGATACGAGCAGTACTTC.